This T cell receptor (beta chain) was recorded in a study of human T cells and chemical hapten exposure (dated by TCRdb to the early 2020s). Study-wide context: For sensitization, 2% DPC in acetone was applied to a 2 cm by 2 cm area of upper inner arm skin. Throughout the study period of 20 to 30 weeks, patients also received therapeutic DPC doses to the scalp every week. Patch testing was done on the upper back using Finn chambers containing 0.01% DPC, and results were scored after 6 days according to International Contact Dermatitis Research Group standards. Alopecia areata with under or over 50% scalp involvement, alopecia totalis and alopecia universalis were represented in the patient cohort, which was mostly female. The libraries were sequenced as a pool, and the TCR yield per sample differed mostly because of small variations in library volumes within the pool. This study followed changes in the peripheral blood TCR repertoire in vivo during primary and secondary sensitization of alopecia patients to the hapten diphenylcyclopropenone (DPC). Blood samples were taken from patients before sensitization (week 0) and at 2, 6 and about 24 weeks after DPC sensitization. About 30 alopecia patients provided blood for TCR sequencing at one to four time points (pre-sensitization, 2, 6 and 24 weeks).

The library was built by means of RACE. These reads were obtained on a NextSeq 500. During library preparation, unique molecular identifiers were attached to individual cDNA molecules so that TCRs could be counted in a quantitative, reproducible way. Each blood RNA sample was used to sequence both TCR alpha and TCR beta chains. The authors processed their data as follows. Samples had a median of approximately 96,000 TCRs, with a range from roughly 20,000 to 690,600. The Decombinator software suite was used to annotate V, J and CDR3 in the TCR reads. To make PS versus PT1 abundance plots, every sample was subsampled to the same number of TCRs (28,000). TCRs were defined as expanded if absent before sensitization and observed at least eight times at the 2-week time point. The public sequencing data were trimmed at Q25 with fastp and processed into clonotypes with MiXCR by TCRdb, which kept only in-frame beta chains. Every distinct CDR3 protein forms one entry, paired with its most common genes and DNA. The V and J calls reflect TCRdb's pipeline rather than the authors' work. Across this sample there are 180,000 or so distinct CDR3 sequences, with 13% to 15% seen only once. The leading ten clones occupy about 1.8% of the sample.

Results and caveats for the whole study, not just this receptor: Significantly more large CDR3 similarity clusters were formed by expanded TCRs than by pre-sensitization or healthy control sets, consistent with antigen-driven responses. Repeated subsampling changed both the strength of the expansion versus patch-test correlation and the threshold at which the correlation became significant. Because every patient had alopecia, a presumed autoimmune disease, the patients' immune response might differ from that of healthy individuals. Patch test score correlated positively with the number of PT1 expanded TCRs, reaching significance at thresholds 8, 16 and 32 but not at 4. DPC sensitization did not change the number of TCRs with a frequency above 1 in 1000, and there was no evidence of changes in global repertoire structure.

With regard to this clonotype: The antigen it binds to is not known. It has no much larger one-base neighbor in the sample; base qualities were not kept.

The sample's time point label is to be understood as: patch test 1, 2 weeks after DPC sensitization. The label giving this sample's treatment or condition can be read as: therapeutic diphenylcyclopropenone sensitization with weekly scalp DPC. At every patch-test visit, the blood draw took place before the patch test was put on. To be eligible, patients had to be aged 18 to 70, diagnosed with alopecia and judged suitable for DPC therapy, while pregnant patients were excluded. Total RNA was extracted from unfractionated whole blood that had been collected in Tempus Blood RNA tubes. From its cysteine to its phenylalanine, the CDR3 spans 16 amino acids. Only CDR3 DNA remains: 48 bases, in frame from the first base. The junction shows trimming of 6 bases on V and 2 bases on J, and the gene matches do not reach 7 bases of it. Based on the germline V gene, the CDR1 and CDR2 sequences are SNHLY and FYNNEI.

The V and J genes are TRBV2 and TRBJ2-3; 11 of the junction bases match TRBD2. This TCR was recovered from a young woman with alopecia areata. Some clones in this sample may be carry-over from other donors' samples. The sample here was whole blood, taken in connection with sensitization to the hapten diphenylcyclopropenone (DPC). Here the CDR3 is given as CASSLRLAGYTDTQYF. The base sequence is TGTGCCAGCAGCCTCCGACTAGCGGGGTACACAGATACGCAGTATTTT.